A single sample gave rise to the 19 T cell receptor beta chains below, sequenced in a study of shared clonotypes between healthy human individuals. Generated by immunoSEQ multiplex PCR, the TCRdb table keeps only in-frame clones and is missing some. Of about 1,800,000 clones detected, less than 95% appear once; the ten largest clones hold more than 0.9%. It was CD45RO-negative cells, positively selected for CCR7, that made up naive CD8 cells, with terminally differentiated effector memory CD45RA+ cells excluded. Specimen: naive CD8+ T cells sorted from blood. These receptors were collected from a man between 18 and 35 years old in good health.

The chain's CDR3 is CASSPIGGLTGELFF. In nucleotides, the CDR3 is TGTGCCAGCAGCCCGATTGGCGGACTGACCGGGGAGCTGTTTTTT. J is TRBJ2-2 and V is TRBV7-9, with TRBD2 as a possible D gene (5 bases). CDR1 SEHNR and CDR2 FQNEAQ come from the germline V gene (reference sequence). The CDR3 length is 15 residues. V was cut by 5 bases and J by 5 bases, with 15 bases left in between.

The chain combines TRBV13 with TRBJ1-1; 7 bases are shared with TRBD1. Germline CDR1 is PRHDT and CDR2 is FYEKMQ (reference sequence). Trimming cost V 5 bases and J 3 bases; bases outside gene matches: 12. This CDR3 spans 16 amino acids. Here the CDR3 DNA reads TGTGCCAGCAGCCCCCTAGGACAGGATTCTTACACTGAAGCTTTCTTT. It codes for CASSPLGQDSYTEAFF.

The CDR3 protein is CASSFTIGTPRAESQYF. CDR3 coding DNA: TGTGCCAGCAGTTTCACCATTGGGACCCCACGAGCGGAATCGCAGTATTTT. The chain joins TRBV28 to TRBJ2-3; D might be TRBD1 or TRBD2, each matching 5 bases. V lost 3 bases and J lost 10, with 26 bases in between. Germline V gives CDR1 MDHEN, CDR2 SYDVKM. The length of the CDR3 is 17 residues.

Details on this clone: An end of the junction differs from the germline gene, which may be a read error. The same CDR3 is also encoded by other DNA sequences in this sample. V is TRBV7-7 and J is TRBJ1-1; D is unresolved. CDR3 length equals 13 residues. The germline CDR1 and CDR2 sequences are SSHAT and FNYEAQ (reference sequence). CDR3 protein: CASSLAGNTEAFF. In nucleotides, the CDR3 is TGTGCTAGCAGCTTAGCGGGGAACACTGAAGCTTTCTTT. The full variable domain, with the rest looked up from reference TRBV7-7 and TRBJ1-1, is GAGVSQSPRYKVTKRGQDVTLRCDPISSHATLYWYQQALGQGPEFLTYFNYEAQPDKSGLPSDRFSAERPEGSISTLTIQRTEQRDSAMYRCASSLAGNTEAFFGQGTRLTVV.

CDR3 in amino acids: CASSLAAGDEGYTF. CDR3 nucleotides: TGTGCCAGCAGCTTAGCGGCAGGGGATGAGGGCTACACCTTC. This chain connects TRBV7-8 to TRBJ1-2; a weak D match, TRBD1 (6 bases). The ends were cut back, 0 bases at V and 8 bases at J, with 13 bases in the middle. The CDR3 covers 14 residues. CDR1 is SGHVS, CDR2 FQNEAQ, per germline.

This chain uses TRBV6-6 with TRBJ2-7; 7 bases match TRBD1. Germline CDR1 is MNHNY and CDR2 is SVGAGI (reference sequence). J was trimmed by 7 bases and V by 0 bases; bases with no gene match: 6. The CDR3 sequence is 14 residues long. CDR3 residues: CASSYSKGANEQYF. In DNA form, the CDR3 reads TGTGCCAGCAGTTACTCGAAGGGGGCGAATGAGCAGTACTTC.

This clone was recorded a few times. The sample has other DNA sequences that encode this CDR3 too. The chain combines TRBV5-1 with TRBJ2-7; the D gene is possibly TRBD2 (5 bases). Germline V gene data show CDR1 as SGHRS and CDR2 as YFSETQ. The CDR3 is 13 residues long. Trimming stripped 0 bases from V and 2 bases from J, with 6 bases between. The CDR3 reads CASSLGAAYEQYF. The CDR3, as DNA: TGCGCCAGCAGCTTGGGAGCGGCCTACGAGCAGTACTTC.

The chain recombines TRBV6-5 with TRBJ2-3, with 11 bases matching TRBD2. The junction had 4 bases not matched to a gene; V was cut back by 6 bases and J by 2 bases. The CDR3 is made up of 15 amino acids. Germline CDR1 is MNHEY and CDR2 is SVGAGI. CDR3 residues: CASSGTSGATDTQYF. The CDR3 DNA sequence: TGTGCCAGCAGCGGGACTAGCGGAGCCACAGATACGCAGTATTTT.

V is TRBV27 and J is TRBJ2-1, with 8 positions matching TRBD2. V lost 7 bases and J lost 0; bases outside the gene matches: 5. CDR3 size: 15 residues. The germline gives CDR1 MNHEY, CDR2 SMNVEV (reference sequence). CDR3 residues: CASTWGTSSYNEQFF. CDR3 in DNA: TGTGCCAGCACCTGGGGGACTAGCTCCTACAATGAGCAGTTCTTC.

The chain employs TRBV10-3 and TRBJ2-7; no clear D. This CDR3 region has 15 residues. Germline-derived CDR1 and CDR2 are ENHRY and SYGVKD. With 0 bases removed from V and 2 bases from J, the gap between germline ends came to 11 bases. The CDR3 is CAISESSPRAYEQYF. CDR3 sequence (DNA): TGTGCCATCAGTGAGTCGTCGCCAAGAGCCTACGAGCAGTACTTC.

V is TRBV15 and J is TRBJ2-1, with 8 bases fitting TRBD2. CDR1 is LNHNV, CDR2 YYDKDF, per germline (reference sequence). V dropped 3 bases and J dropped 2; count of bases not matched to a gene: 9. This CDR3 region has 17 residues. CDR3 bases: TGTGCCACCAGCAGTGGACGGGAGGGAAGAACCTACAATGAGCAGTTCTTC. Protein: CATSSGREGRTYNEQFF. Full variable domain (rest looked up from reference TRBV15 and TRBJ2-1): DAMVIQNPRYQVTQFGKPVTLSCSQTLNHNVMYWYQQKSSQAPKLLFHYYDKDFNNEADTPDNFQSRRPNTSFCFLDIRSPGLGDTAMYLCATSSGREGRTYNEQFFGPGTRLTVL.

The chain links TRBV9 to TRBJ2-1; 7 bases fit TRBD1. Germline lookup yields CDR1 SGDLS and CDR2 YYNGEE. Germline trimming cut 3 bases from V and 2 bases from J; bases unmatched to any gene: 2. The CDR3 length is 14 residues. The CDR3 loop reads CASSAQGAYNEQFF. DNA for the CDR3: TGTGCCAGCAGCGCTCAGGGGGCCTACAATGAGCAGTTCTTC. The full variable domain, rest sourced from reference TRBV9 and TRBJ2-1, is DSGVTQTPKHLITATGQRVTLRCSPRSGDLSVYWYQQSLDQGLQFLIQYYNGEERAKGNILERFSAQQFPDLHSELNLSSLELGDSALYFCASSAQGAYNEQFFGPGTRLTVL.

The rearrangement uses TRBV13 and TRBJ1-4; D is perhaps TRBD1 (6 bases). Germline-derived CDR1 and CDR2 are PRHDT and FYEKMQ (reference sequence). The V gene lost 5 bases and the J gene lost 12 bases, with 13 bases spanning the gap. The CDR3 runs to 12 residues. DNA for the CDR3: TGTGCCAGCAGCCAGACAGGAGAAGAACTGTTTTTT. Its protein is CASSQTGEELFF.

This clone was picked up one time. The chain links TRBV28 to TRBJ2-7; D may be TRBD2 (6 bases). Deletions cut 8 bases from V and 5 bases from J, with 13 bases between. The germline gives CDR1 MDHEN, CDR2 SYDVKM. The CDR3 has 12 residues. CDR3 region: CASGRDFDEQYF. The DNA of the CDR3 is TGTGCCAGCGGTCGGGACTTTGACGAGCAGTACTTC.

This clone was seen just once. V usage is TRBV7-9 and J usage is TRBJ2-7; D is possibly TRBD2 (6 bases). This CDR3 region has 15 residues. Germline values: CDR1 SEHNR, CDR2 FQNEAQ (reference sequence). The V end lost 3 bases, the J end lost 5 bases, and 17 bases lay between the germline ends. The CDR3 sequence: CASSFWDRGDNEQYF. CDR3 DNA: TGTGCCAGCAGCTTCTGGGACCGCGGGGATAACGAGCAGTACTTC.

This clone was found once. The chain has TRBV30 and TRBJ1-5; D is unresolved. The V gene lost 1 base and the J gene lost 0 bases, with 7 bases spanning the gap. CDR1 and CDR2 (germline): GTSNPN, SVGIG (reference sequence). CDR3 length: 14 residues. CDR3 region: CAWSAYGSNQPQHF. DNA for the CDR3: TGTGCCTGGAGTGCCTACGGTAGCAATCAGCCCCAGCATTTT.

The chain combines TRBV7-8 with TRBJ2-3; 7 positions match TRBD1. CDR3 length equals 14 residues. The V gene end was trimmed by 3 bases and the J gene end by 4 bases; junction bases not matched to a gene: 4. The germline CDR1 and CDR2 sequences are SGHVS and FQNEAQ. The CDR3 sequence is CASSLGQNADTQYF. For the CDR3, the DNA is TGTGCCAGCAGCTTGGGACAGAACGCAGATACGCAGTATTTT.

This clone was recorded once. V gene TRBV29-1 combines with J gene TRBJ2-1, with 11 bases lining up with TRBD2. Per the germline V gene, CDR1 is SQVTM and CDR2 is ANQGSEA. J was trimmed by 8 bases and V by 6 bases; bases with no gene match: 15. The CDR3 covers 16 residues. The CDR3 reads CSVVPVAGGVTDEQFF. The DNA for the CDR3 is TGCAGCGTGGTACCCGTAGCGGGAGGGGTTACGGATGAGCAGTTCTTC.

The chain carries TRBV29-1 and TRBJ1-1; unclear D gene. The V end lost 7 bases, the J end lost 0 bases, and 12 bases lay between the germline ends. The germline V gene encodes CDR1 SQVTM and CDR2 ANQGSEA. The CDR3 sequence is 13 residues long. Written as DNA, the CDR3 is TGCAGCGCCCGGACGGAAATGAACACTGAAGCTTTCTTT. It specifies CSARTEMNTEAFF.